The 11 T cell receptor beta chains presented below share a single source sample, sequenced in a study of cytomegalovirus exposure and HLA in healthy donors. The PCR employed 60 Vbeta primers together with 13 Jbeta primers. Sequencing used immunoSEQ multiplex PCR; TCRdb keeps in-frame clones, though not all of them. The table includes some 200,000 clones, around 83% detected once. Sequencing was done on a sample of PBMCs. The receptors come from a woman aged 40 to 50 in good health and CMV-seronegative.

The chain has TRBV7-2 and TRBJ2-5; D unresolved. Trimming cost V 3 bases and J 5 bases, with 10 bases left between them. Germline values: CDR1 SGHTA, CDR2 FQGNSA. The CDR3 has 13 residues. The CDR3 DNA reads as TGTGCCAGCAGCTTGCCTAGTGGGGAGACCCAGTACTTC. This sequence encodes CASSLPSGETQYF.

This sequence joins TRBV18 and TRBJ1-1, with D perhaps matching TRBD1 (5 bases). With 3 bases removed from V and 7 bases from J, the gap between germline ends came to 12 bases. CDR1 and CDR2 from the germline V gene are KGHSH and LQKENI. This CDR3 is 13 amino acids long. CDR3 sequence: CASSPRQGLEAFF. The CDR3 DNA follows: TGTGCCAGCTCACCGAGGCAGGGACTTGAAGCTTTCTTT.

The CDR3 protein is CAISDAGAFF. Written as DNA, the CDR3 is TGTGCCATCAGTGACGCCGGGGCTTTCTTT. The V gene is TRBV10-3, the J gene TRBJ1-1; D not resolved. This CDR3 contains 10 residues. CDR1 is ENHRY, CDR2 SYGVKD, per germline. V was pared by 3 bases and J by 11 bases, with 7 bases between.

The chain carries TRBV27 and TRBJ2-7, with D maybe TRBD1 (6 bases). CDR1 is MNHEY and CDR2 is SMNVEV in the germline V gene (reference sequence). Between the trimmed V and J ends, which lost 1 base and 2 bases, there was a span of 9 bases. The CDR3 consists of 14 residues. CDR3 sequence (DNA): TGTGCCAGCAGTTTATGGCAGGGGCCCTACGAGCAGTACTTC. Translating gives CASSLWQGPYEQYF.

The chain has TRBV5-1 and TRBJ2-5; 10 bases are a match to TRBD1. Germline CDR1 is SGHRS and CDR2 is YFSETQ. Losses at the gene ends were 0 bases for V and 2 bases for J; bases not matched to a gene: 4. The CDR3 totals 16 residues. The CDR3 here is CASSLAGQGLQETQYF. The CDR3 region has the DNA TGCGCCAGCAGCTTGGCGGGACAGGGGTTACAAGAGACCCAGTACTTC.

This chain links TRBV28 with TRBJ1-1, with TRBD1 as a possible D gene (5 bases). The CDR3 covers 15 residues. Trimming left V 7 bases short and J 0 bases short, with 15 bases between. Germline loops: CDR1 MDHEN, CDR2 SYDVKM. For the CDR3, the DNA is TGTGCCAGCACCTACTGGGGCTGGTTGAACACTGAAGCTTTCTTT. This translates into CASTYWGWLNTEAFF.

This sequence joins TRBV27 and TRBJ1-1, with TRBD1 identical over 9 bases. This CDR3 has 13 amino acids. J was trimmed by 4 bases and V by 6 bases; bases with no gene match: 3. Germline V gene data show CDR1 as MNHEY and CDR2 as SMNVEV (reference sequence). The CDR3 loop reads CASSQTGGTEAFF. The CDR3 DNA reads as TGTGCCAGCAGCCAGACAGGGGGCACTGAAGCTTTCTTT.

A note on this clone: An end of the junction does not agree with germline; a read error may underlie this. The CDR3 region has the DNA TGTGCCAGCAGCTACTCTTCGGCAGGGGGCTACGAGCAGTACTTC. Amino acids: CASSYSSAGGYEQYF. The chain combines TRBV6-6 with TRBJ2-7; TRBD1 aligns across 7 bases. Germline V CDR1 and CDR2: MNHNY, SVGAGI (reference sequence). The CDR3 loop spans 15 amino acids.

As concerns this clone: Distinct nucleotide sequences in the sample also encode this CDR3. The chain is built from TRBV7-3 and TRBJ2-5; the match to TRBD1 covers 8 bases. Germline V gives CDR1 SGHTA, CDR2 FQGTGA. V lost 6 bases, J lost 5 bases, and 5 bases stayed unmatched. The CDR3 has 13 amino acids. CDR3 DNA sequence: TGTGCCAGCAGTCTAACAGGGGGGGAGACCCAGTACTTC. This sequence encodes CASSLTGGETQYF.

J is TRBJ2-3 and V is TRBV5-1; 7 nucleotides align to TRBD1. CDR1 and CDR2 (germline): SGHRS, YFSETQ. The CDR3 loop spans 15 amino acids. After removal of 4 bases from V and 2 bases from J, the junction contained 7 bases not matched to a gene. CDR3 region: CASSPGQLVTDTQYF. The CDR3 nucleotides are TGCGCCAGCAGCCCGGGACAGTTGGTCACAGATACGCAGTATTTT.

The chain carries TRBV19 and TRBJ1-1; D not certain. Germline lookup yields CDR1 LNHDA and CDR2 SQIVND (reference sequence). This CDR3 is built from 14 residues. V shed 3 bases and J shed 0 bases, with 8 bases lying between them. CDR3 coding DNA: TGTGCCAGTAGTATGGCGGGGATGAACACTGAAGCTTTCTTT. It translates to CASSMAGMNTEAFF.